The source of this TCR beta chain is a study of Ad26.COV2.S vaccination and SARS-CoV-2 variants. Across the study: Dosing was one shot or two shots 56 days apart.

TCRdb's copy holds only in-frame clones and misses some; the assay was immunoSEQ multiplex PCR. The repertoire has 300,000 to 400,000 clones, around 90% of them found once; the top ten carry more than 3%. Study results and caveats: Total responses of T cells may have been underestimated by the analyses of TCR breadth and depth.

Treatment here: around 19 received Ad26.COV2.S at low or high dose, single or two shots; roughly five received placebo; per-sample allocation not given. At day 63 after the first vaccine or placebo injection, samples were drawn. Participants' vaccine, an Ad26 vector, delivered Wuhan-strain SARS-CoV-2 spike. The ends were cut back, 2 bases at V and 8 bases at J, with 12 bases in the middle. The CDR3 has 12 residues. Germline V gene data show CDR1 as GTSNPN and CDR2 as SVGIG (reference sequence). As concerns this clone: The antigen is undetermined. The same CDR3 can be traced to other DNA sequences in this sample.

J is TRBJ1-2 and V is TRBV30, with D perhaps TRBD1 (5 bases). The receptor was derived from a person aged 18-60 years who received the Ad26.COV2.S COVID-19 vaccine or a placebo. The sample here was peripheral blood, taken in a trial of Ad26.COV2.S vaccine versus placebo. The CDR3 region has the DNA TGTGCCTGGAGTATCGGGGGTTACGGCTACACCTTC. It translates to CAWSIGGYGYTF. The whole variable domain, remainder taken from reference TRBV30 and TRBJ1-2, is SQTIHQWPATLVQPVGSPLSLECTVEGTSNPNLYWYRQAAGRGLQLLFYSVGIGQISSEVPQNLSASRPQDRQFILSSKKLLLSDSGFYLCAWSIGGYGYTFGSGTRLTVV.